This T cell receptor (beta chain) derives from a study of tumor-infiltrating lymphocytes in primary liver carcinoma. Study-wide context: Tumor stage was T1-T3 N0M0, and tumor size was 4.2 to 10 cm across. Samples had roughly 3.65 to 7.13 million productive TCRbeta reads, comparable between tissue types. Study observations and caveats: Top-250-clone fractions were significantly higher in tumors than in blood (p = 0.039).

As regards this clonotype: Its antigen is unknown.

Reverse transcription of 500 ng total RNA with a constant-region primer produced TCR beta cDNA. Each TCR beta library was derived from three nested multiplex PCR rounds that employed slightly modified ARM-PCR. Amplification in the first two PCR rounds was performed using TRBV1-TRBV30 forward primers and a C-beta reverse primer for roughly 9 cycles each. Each CDR3 protein gets one entry after TCRdb re-called the multiplex PCR reads with MiXCR. This table holds 300,000 to 350,000 distinct CDR3 sequences, approximately 65% found once. V was trimmed by 4 bases and J by 4 bases, leaving 11 bases between them. The CDR3 totals 14 residues. Germline V gives CDR1 SGHAT, CDR2 FQNNGV. In addition to blood RNA drawn from unsorted whole blood, germline DNA was extracted. Patients were chronically HBV-infected and treatment-naive.

The TCR sequence derives from a man in his forties with primary liver carcinoma and hepatitis B virus infection. Input material: peripheral blood. The chain couples TRBV11-2 to TRBJ1-5, with no clear D. CDR3 protein: CASSSTRGNQPQHF. As DNA, the CDR3 is TGTGCCAGCAGCTCCACCAGAGGGAATCAGCCCCAGCATTTT.